This T cell receptor beta chain was captured by sequencing in a study of cytomegalovirus exposure and HLA in healthy donors. A single count supports this clone. CDR1 and CDR2 (germline): SGHAT, FQNNGV. CDR3 length: 12 amino acids. The germline V and J ends were trimmed by 1 base and 8 bases, with 8 bases remaining between them. PCR employed 60 Vbeta and 13 Jbeta primers. Clones were read by immunoSEQ multiplex PCR, and TCRdb kept only the in-frame ones, dropping some. The sample has about 170,000 clones; around 62% are singletons. This TCR was sampled from a man aged 40-49 years in good health and CMV-seronegative. The V gene is TRBV11-2, the J gene TRBJ1-1, with no clear D. The sequenced sample consisted of PBMCs. This CDR3 reads CASSLGWAEAFF. The DNA of the CDR3 is TGTGCCAGCAGCTTAGGGTGGGCAGAAGCTTTCTTT.